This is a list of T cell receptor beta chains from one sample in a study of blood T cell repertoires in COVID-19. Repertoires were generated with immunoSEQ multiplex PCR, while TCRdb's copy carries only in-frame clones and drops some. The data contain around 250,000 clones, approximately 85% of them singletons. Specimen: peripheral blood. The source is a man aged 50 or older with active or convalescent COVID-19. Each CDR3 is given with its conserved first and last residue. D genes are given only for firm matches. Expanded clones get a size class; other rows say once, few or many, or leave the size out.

DNA: TGTGCTAGTGCCCCCCGACTCAGGGTGGGCACAGATACGCAGTATTTT
CDR3: CASAPRLRVGTDTQYF
D: -
size: -
J: TRBJ2-3
V: TRBV12-5

DNA: TGTGCCAGCAGCCCCGGGACAGCCTTTGACACTGAAGCTTTCTTT
CDR3: CASSPGTAFDTEAFF
D: TRBD1
size: -
J: TRBJ1-1
V: TRBV14

DNA: TGTGCCAGCAGCCCCGGGGGGGAGGATACGCAGTATTTT
CDR3: CASSPGGEDTQYF
D: TRBD2
size: -
J: TRBJ2-3
V: TRBV5-5

DNA: TGTGCCAGCAGCCGGATGCCAGGGATCACCTCTGAAGCTTTCTTT
CDR3: CASSRMPGITSEAFF
D: -
size: -
J: TRBJ1-1
V: TRBV3-1/TRBV3-2

DNA: TGTGCCAGCACCCGTATTCGGAGCACCTACGAGCAGTACTTC
CDR3: CASTRIRSTYEQYF
D: -
size: -
J: TRBJ2-7
V: TRBV2

DNA: TGTGCTAGTGGTTTGGTAGTCGGCAGGAGCACAGATACGCAGTATTTT
CDR3: CASGLVVGRSTDTQYF
D: -
size: -
J: TRBJ2-3
V: TRBV12-5

DNA: TGTGCCAGCAGAAATACAGGGGGCACTGAAGCTTTCTTT
CDR3: CASRNTGGTEAFF
D: TRBD1
size: -
J: TRBJ1-1
V: TRBV28

DNA: TGTGCCTGGAGTGTCGGACAGAGGACTAATGAAAAACTGTTTTTT
CDR3: CAWSVGQRTNEKLFF
D: -
size: -
J: TRBJ1-4
V: TRBV30

DNA: TGTGCCAGCAGTGCCCTCAGGACAGTACAACTGGGGGGCTACACCTTC
CDR3: CASSALRTVQLGGYTF
D: -
size: -
J: TRBJ1-2
V: TRBV6-1

DNA: TGTGCCAGCAGCCCTACTTGGGACTCCCTCTACGAGCAGTACTTC
CDR3: CASSPTWDSLYEQYF
D: -
size: once
J: TRBJ2-7
V: TRBV9

DNA: TGTGCCAGCACGGTAATGGGCAATCAGCCCCAGCATTTT
CDR3: CASTVMGNQPQHF
D: -
size: -
J: TRBJ1-5
V: TRBV28

DNA: TGTGCCACCAGTGATTTATCCGGGGACAGGGGGCGAACCGTCTATGGCTACACCTTC
CDR3: CATSDLSGDRGRTVYGYTF
D: TRBD1
size: -
J: TRBJ1-2
V: TRBV24-1

DNA: TGCGCCAGCAGCCAAACAGACAGGAGAGGCGGGGAGCTGTTTTTT
CDR3: CASSQTDRRGGELFF
D: -
size: few
J: TRBJ2-2
V: TRBV4-1

DNA: TGTGCCAGCACCAAAATGGAGGGGAATAATGGCTACACCTTC
CDR3: CASTKMEGNNGYTF
D: -
size: -
J: TRBJ1-2
V: TRBV6-1

DNA: TGTGCCAGCTCACCAACACAGGGGCTGGGAAACTATGGCTACACCTTC
CDR3: CASSPTQGLGNYGYTF
D: TRBD1
size: -
J: TRBJ1-2
V: TRBV18

DNA: TGCGCCAGCAGTGAGATGGCTGACTCCTACAATGAGCAGTTCTTC
CDR3: CASSEMADSYNEQFF
D: -
size: -
J: TRBJ2-1
V: TRBV10-1

DNA: TGTGCCAGCAGCGGGGGACTACCCTACAATGAGCAGTTCTTC
CDR3: CASSGGLPYNEQFF
D: TRBD2
size: few
J: TRBJ2-1
V: TRBV7-9

DNA: TGTGCCAGCAGCCGAGACAGGAAAAACATTCAGTACTTC
CDR3: CASSRDRKNIQYF
D: -
size: -
J: TRBJ2-4
V: TRBV11-2

DNA: TGTGCCAGCAGTTACGGCCTAGCGGGAGTTGTTGAGCAGTTCTTC
CDR3: CASSYGLAGVVEQFF
D: TRBD2
size: -
J: TRBJ2-1
V: TRBV6-5

DNA: TGTGCCATCACGGCAGGGGCCGGGGAGCTGTTTTTT
CDR3: CAITAGAGELFF
D: -
size: -
J: TRBJ2-2
V: TRBV10-3

DNA: TGCAGCGTTGAAGATCACCTAAACGAGCAGTACTTC
CDR3: CSVEDHLNEQYF
D: -
size: -
J: TRBJ2-7
V: TRBV29-1

DNA: TGTGCCAGCGGGACAACCCACGAGCAGTACTTC
CDR3: CASGTTHEQYF
D: -
size: -
J: TRBJ2-7
V: TRBV25-1

DNA: TGTGCCAGCACCGGGACAGGGAGCTACGAGCAGTACTTC
CDR3: CASTGTGSYEQYF
D: TRBD1
size: -
J: TRBJ2-7
V: TRBV7-2

DNA: TGTGCCAGCAACCCCGGGACTAGCGGTATAAACATTCAGTACTTC
CDR3: CASNPGTSGINIQYF
D: TRBD2
size: -
J: TRBJ2-4
V: TRBV6-5

DNA: TGTGCCAGCAGTTTACGGCGGGGACCCTACGAGCAGTACTTC
CDR3: CASSLRRGPYEQYF
D: -
size: few
J: TRBJ2-7
V: TRBV27

DNA: TGTGCCAGCAGTGAAGCCCCAGGGCTTATCAAAGCTTTCTTT
CDR3: CASSEAPGLIKAFF
D: -
size: -
J: TRBJ1-1
V: TRBV6-1

DNA: TGTGCCAGCAGCTTCCAAATGAACACTGAAGCTTTCTTT
CDR3: CASSFQMNTEAFF
D: -
size: -
J: TRBJ1-1
V: TRBV11-2

DNA: TGTGCCAGCAGTTTGCAGAATTCGGGAAACACCATATATTTT
CDR3: CASSLQNSGNTIYF
D: -
size: -
J: TRBJ1-3
V: TRBV28

DNA: TGTGCCAGTACCGGGGGAGTGGACACTGAAGCTTTCTTT
CDR3: CASTGGVDTEAFF
D: -
size: few
J: TRBJ1-1
V: TRBV19

DNA: TGTGCTAGTGTGGGGGAACGGGACTCTAATCGGCCCCAGCATTTT
CDR3: CASVGERDSNRPQHF
D: -
size: -
J: TRBJ1-5
V: TRBV12-5

DNA: TGTGCCAGCAGTGAAGCAGGGACAGGGGACGTCTATGGCTACACCTTC
CDR3: CASSEAGTGDVYGYTF
D: TRBD1
size: -
J: TRBJ1-2
V: TRBV27

DNA: TGTGCCAGCAGAGCCCCAAATCAGCCCCAGCATTTT
CDR3: CASRAPNQPQHF
D: -
size: -
J: TRBJ1-5
V: TRBV12-3/TRBV12-4

DNA: TGTGCCAGCAGCTCCATCGGAGGGAGCGATGAGCAGTTCTTC
CDR3: CASSSIGGSDEQFF
D: -
size: -
J: TRBJ2-1
V: TRBV9

DNA: TGCGCCAGCAGCCAAGAGCAGGGTAACTATGGCTACACCTTC
CDR3: CASSQEQGNYGYTF
D: -
size: -
J: TRBJ1-2
V: TRBV4-3

DNA: TGTGCCACCAGCATCGGGACAGGCCCAGATACGCAGTATTTT
CDR3: CATSIGTGPDTQYF
D: TRBD1
size: -
J: TRBJ2-3
V: TRBV15

DNA: TGTGCCAGCAGCCCCCGGGGGAGCTCCTACGAGCAGTACTTC
CDR3: CASSPRGSSYEQYF
D: -
size: many
J: TRBJ2-7
V: TRBV7-9

DNA: TGTGCCAGCAGCCCCGCCCCGGCGGGGAACACTGAAGCTTTCTTT
CDR3: CASSPAPAGNTEAFF
D: -
size: -
J: TRBJ1-1
V: TRBV14

DNA: TGTGCCAGCAGTGAATGGACAGGGGAAAGCAATCAGCCCCAGCATTTT
CDR3: CASSEWTGESNQPQHF
D: TRBD1
size: -
J: TRBJ1-5
V: TRBV25-1

DNA: TGTGCCAGCAGCCTGGACAGGCCAAGCACAGATACGCAGTATTTT
CDR3: CASSLDRPSTDTQYF
D: TRBD1
size: -
J: TRBJ2-3
V: TRBV2

DNA: TGTGCCAGCAGCTTGACTAGCTTGGGTGAGCAGTTCTTC
CDR3: CASSLTSLGEQFF
D: TRBD2
size: -
J: TRBJ2-1
V: TRBV13

DNA: TGTGCCAGCAGTTACACAGGGGGCGCGGGTGAAGCTTTCTTT
CDR3: CASSYTGGAGEAFF
D: TRBD1
size: -
J: TRBJ1-1
V: TRBV28

DNA: TGTGCCAGCGTTAGGGGGACCACTGAAGCTTTCTTT
CDR3: CASVRGTTEAFF
D: -
size: -
J: TRBJ1-1
V: TRBV2

DNA: TGTGCCAGCAGCTTGGTTGGGGGGAGCTCTGGAAACACCATATATTTT
CDR3: CASSLVGGSSGNTIYF
D: -
size: -
J: TRBJ1-3
V: TRBV5-8

DNA: TGCGCCAGCAGCTTGGGGTTGTTGGCAGGGAATAATGAAAAACTGTTTTTT
CDR3: CASSLGLLAGNNEKLFF
D: -
size: -
J: TRBJ1-4
V: TRBV5-1

DNA: TGTGCCAGCAGCCCCAGCGGCTTGAACACCGGGGAGCTGTTTTTT
CDR3: CASSPSGLNTGELFF
D: -
size: -
J: TRBJ2-2
V: TRBV5-4

DNA: TGTGCCTGGAGGGTGGAGGGGGAGCTGTTTTTT
CDR3: CAWRVEGELFF
D: -
size: -
J: TRBJ2-2
V: TRBV30

DNA: TGTGCCAGCAGCATGACACCGTCACTTGCCTACGAGCAGTACTTC
CDR3: CASSMTPSLAYEQYF
D: -
size: -
J: TRBJ2-7
V: TRBV27

DNA: TGCGCCAGCAGCCAAGATCAGGGGGCTGCAGCCGGGGAGCTGTTTTTT
CDR3: CASSQDQGAAAGELFF
D: TRBD1
size: -
J: TRBJ2-2
V: TRBV4-1

DNA: TGCAGCGTTGCCGGGGATAGCAATCAGCCCCAGCATTTT
CDR3: CSVAGDSNQPQHF
D: -
size: once
J: TRBJ1-5
V: TRBV29-1

DNA: TGTGCCAGCAGCCCTGAGGGGGATGGGCAGTACTTC
CDR3: CASSPEGDGQYF
D: -
size: once
J: TRBJ2-7
V: TRBV7-9

DNA: TGCAGCGTTGCTAGGGGATGGACTGAAGCTTTCTTT
CDR3: CSVARGWTEAFF
D: -
size: -
J: TRBJ1-1
V: TRBV29-1

DNA: TGTGCCAGCAGCCAAAGCCACGGGGGAACAACCGGGGAGCTGTTTTTT
CDR3: CASSQSHGGTTGELFF
D: -
size: -
J: TRBJ2-2
V: TRBV7-2

DNA: TGTGCCAGCCGGACAGGGGGCCGGGAAGCTTTCTTT
CDR3: CASRTGGREAFF
D: TRBD1
size: -
J: TRBJ1-1
V: TRBV28

DNA: TGTGCCAGCAGGCTACTAGTTGGGCATAATGAAAAACTGTTTTTT
CDR3: CASRLLVGHNEKLFF
D: -
size: -
J: TRBJ1-4
V: TRBV6-5

DNA: TGTGCCAGCAGTGTGGGGCCTACCGTTACGGGAAACACCATATATTTT
CDR3: CASSVGPTVTGNTIYF
D: -
size: -
J: TRBJ1-3
V: TRBV6-1

DNA: TGTGCCAGTAGTATAGTGTCAGCTAGTGCGCAGTACTTC
CDR3: CASSIVSASAQYF
D: -
size: -
J: TRBJ2-7
V: TRBV19

DNA: TGTGCCAGCAGTGTGGAGGGTGGGGAAAAACTGTTTTTT
CDR3: CASSVEGGEKLFF
D: -
size: -
J: TRBJ1-4
V: TRBV2